This TCR beta chain came from a study of cytomegalovirus exposure and HLA in healthy donors. The CDR3 runs 15 residues. Trimming cost V 10 bases and J 2 bases, with 20 bases left between them. Germline assignment: CDR1 ENHRY and CDR2 SYGVKD. Primers for the PCR totalled 60 Vbeta and 13 Jbeta. Using immunoSEQ multiplex PCR, the repertoire was profiled, and TCRdb retains in-frame clones only, with some absent. In the table there are 150,000 to 200,000 clones, around 81% of which are singletons. The sample consisted of PBMCs. This clonotype was sampled from a woman aged 25 to 45 in good health and CMV-seropositive. V usage is TRBV10-3 and J usage is TRBJ2-5; D gene ambiguous. In nucleotides, the CDR3 is TGTGCCACCAAGCCCGCGAGGCTCAAACAAGAGACCCAGTACTTC. Amino acid sequence: CATKPARLKQETQYF.